This TCR beta chain stems from a study of radiotherapy plus CTLA-4 blockade in lung cancer. Study at large: In 18% of patients, objective responses were seen; approximately 30% had disease control.

Repertoires were generated with immunoSEQ multiplex PCR, while TCRdb's copy carries only in-frame clones and drops some. This sample yields 85,000 to 95,000 clones, of which roughly 85% are seen a single time; around 25% belongs to the top ten. This specimen was peripheral blood, taken from a patient treated with radiotherapy plus ipilimumab. This sequence was found in a human donor with non-small cell lung cancer that progressed on radiotherapy plus ipilimumab.

The DNA of the CDR3 is TGCGCCAGCAGCCAAAGACCGGGACTAGCGACTTCCTACAATGAGCAGTTCTTC. Protein: CASSQRPGLATSYNEQFF. The rearrangement joins TRBV5-1 to TRBJ2-1, with 10 bases lining up with TRBD2. Unmatched junction bases numbered 11, after V lost 4 bases and J lost 1 base. CDR3 length equals 18 residues. Germline V gene sequence: CDR1 SGHRS, CDR2 YFSETQ.